These 5 T cell receptor beta chains share one sample of origin, sequenced in a study of regulatory and conventional T cells in RAG deficiency. The repertoire was sequenced with immunoSEQ multiplex PCR; TCRdb's copy has only in-frame clones and lacks some. The data hold more than 40,000 clones, with 85% to 90% observed a single time. Conventional CD4+ T cells were sorted from blood as CD25-low CD127-high cells. These records were also assigned to another study, of regulatory T cells. As that study records: The primer mix had 52 TRBV and 13 TRBJ primers.

Sequences were obtained from CD4+ effector T cells sorted from blood. The receptors were sampled from a human donor in good health.

The rearrangement uses TRBV9 and TRBJ2-3; 9 bases match TRBD2. Germline V CDR1 and CDR2: SGDLS, YYNGEE. V was pared by 3 bases and J by 3 bases, with 11 bases of the junction left unmatched. The CDR3 length is 17 residues. In DNA, the CDR3 is TGTGCCAGCAGCGCCCTAGCGGGGACGGGTGCTACAGATACGCAGTATTTT. Protein product: CASSALAGTGATDTQYF.

As to this clone: A read error may produce the germline difference seen at one junction end. The rearrangement links TRBV5-4 to TRBJ1-1; possibly TRBD1 for D (6 bases). The length of the CDR3 is 14 residues. Looked up from germline, CDR1 is SGHNT and CDR2 is YYREEE (reference sequence). CDR3 sequence: CASSSVTGNPEAFF. Here the CDR3 DNA reads TGTGCCAGCAGCTCGGTAACAGGGAACCCTGAAGCTTTCTTT. The full variable domain, with the rest looked up from reference TRBV5-4 and TRBJ1-1, is ETGVTQSPTHLIKTRGQQVTLRCSSQSGHNTVSWYQQALGQGPQFIFQYYREEENGRGNFPPRFSGLQFPNYSSELNVNALELDDSALYLCASSSVTGNPEAFFGQGTRLTVV.

This clone was counted between two and nine times. V and J are TRBV10-1 and TRBJ1-3; 7 nucleotides agree with TRBD1. CDR1 and CDR2 from the germline V gene are WNHNN and SYGVQD (reference sequence). V was clipped by 7 bases and J by 3 bases; unmatched bases: 9. The CDR3 is 15 amino acids. The CDR3 sequence: CASKAGTEHGNTIYF. The CDR3 DNA reads TGCGCCAGCAAAGCCGGGACAGAACATGGAAACACCATATATTTT.

V usage is TRBV15 and J usage is TRBJ2-4; unclear D gene. CDR3 length: 19 amino acids. Germline V gene sequence: CDR1 LNHNV, CDR2 YYDKDF (reference sequence). V was trimmed by 0 bases and J by 0 bases, leaving 18 bases between them. The CDR3: CATSREGWMENLAKNIQYF. CDR3 nucleotides: TGTGCCACCAGCAGAGAGGGTTGGATGGAAAACTTAGCCAAAAACATTCAGTACTTC.

This clone is medium-sized. This chain connects TRBV28 to TRBJ1-5; 8 nucleotides agree with TRBD1. The CDR3 is 18 amino acids. Germline CDR1 and CDR2: MDHEN and SYDVKM. V gave up 7 bases and J gave up 2 bases; unmatched junction bases: 16. CDR3 in amino acids: CASTTLGTGESRNQPQHF. DNA of the CDR3: TGTGCCAGCACCACTCTAGGGACAGGCGAAAGTCGCAATCAGCCCCAGCATTTT.